Following are 25 T cell receptor beta chains from one sample sequenced in a study of CD8 T cells in Susac syndrome. Reverse transcription of 0.5 to 1 ug RNA was performed with random hexamers. MiXCR was run by TCRdb on the immunoSEQ multiplex PCR reads, yielding one entry per CDR3 protein. The table lists 150,000 to 180,000 distinct CDR3 sequences, nearly 97% of them singletons. The sample was CD8+ T cells from PBMCs. Receptor source: a human donor with multiple sclerosis.

The chain links TRBV7-8 to TRBJ1-2; 10 bases line up with TRBD1. The CDR3 covers 17 residues. After removal of 4 bases from V and 4 bases from J, the junction contained 12 bases not matched to a gene. Germline V gives CDR1 SGHVS, CDR2 FQNEAQ. This CDR3 is CASSSSLNRDRGYGYTF. In nucleotides, the CDR3 is TGTGCCAGCAGCTCGAGCCTTAACCGGGACAGGGGCTATGGCTACACCTTC.

The chain carries TRBV18 and TRBJ2-1, with 9 bases that match TRBD2. The trim removed 3 bases at V and 8 bases at J, leaving 14 bases unmatched. There are 17 residues in the CDR3. Germline values: CDR1 KGHSH, CDR2 LQKENI. The CDR3 DNA reads TGTGCCAGCTCACCCCCGGTGACGGCTAGCGGGGTCCATGAGCAGTTCTTC. This codes for CASSPPVTASGVHEQFF.

The gene calls are TRBV13 and TRBJ2-5; no reliable D call. This CDR3 comprises 11 residues. The germline V and J ends were trimmed by 8 bases and 5 bases, with 9 bases remaining between them. The germline V gene has CDR1 PRHDT and CDR2 FYEKMQ (reference sequence). As DNA, the CDR3 is TGTGCCAGCCGGGCCTGGGAGACCCAGTACTTC. It translates to CASRAWETQYF.

The genes are TRBV3-1 and TRBJ1-1, with D unclear. This CDR3 comprises 15 residues. Trimming removed 5 bases from V and 6 bases from J, with 19 bases in between. The germline V gene has CDR1 LGHDT and CDR2 YNNKEL (reference sequence). CDR3 nucleotides: TGTGCCAGCAGCACCCTAGAGGGCCTAGACTCTGAAGCTTTCTTT. Its protein product is CASSTLEGLDSEAFF.

The gene calls are TRBV6-5 and TRBJ2-7; tentative D call: TRBD1 (5 bases). Trimming shortened V by 5 bases and J by 3 bases, and 17 bases separated the two germline ends. CDR3 size: 15 residues. Germline CDR1 reads MNHEY; CDR2 reads SVGAGI. In nucleotides, the CDR3 is TGTGCCAGCAGTCCACCAGGGATTAGGGTCTACGAGCAGTACTTC. Its protein product is CASSPPGIRVYEQYF.

The rearrangement joins TRBV2 to TRBJ2-3; TRBD2 matches 9 bases. The length of the CDR3 is 13 residues. J was trimmed by 1 base and V by 10 bases; bases with no gene match: 3. Germline CDR1 reads SNHLY; CDR2 reads FYNNEI. This chain's CDR3 is CATVAGGTDTQYF. The CDR3 nucleotides are TGTGCCACCGTAGCGGGGGGCACAGATACGCAGTATTTT.

The chain combines TRBV11-2 with TRBJ2-1, with D maybe TRBD2 (6 bases). The CDR3 consists of 13 residues. Looked up from germline, CDR1 is SGHAT and CDR2 is FQNNGV. V lost 5 bases and J 9 bases, leaving 14 bases between the germline ends. CDR3 in amino acids: CASSRPLGGEQFF. The CDR3 DNA reads TGTGCCAGCAGCAGACCATTGGGGGGTGAGCAGTTCTTC.

This clonotype has only a few counts. The chain recombines TRBV3-1 with TRBJ2-3; 9 nucleotides agree with TRBD2. Germline loops: CDR1 LGHDT, CDR2 YNNKEL (reference sequence). The ends lost 6 bases at V and 1 base at J; junction bases unmatched: 5. CDR3 size: 15 residues. The CDR3 loop reads CASSYSGGGTDTQYF. The CDR3 DNA reads as TGTGCCAGCAGTTATAGCGGGGGAGGCACAGATACGCAGTATTTT.

This clonotype appeared once. The chain is built from TRBV27 and TRBJ2-2; TRBD2 agrees at 8 bases. Germline CDR1 MNHEY, CDR2 SMNVEV (reference sequence). The ends lost 10 bases at V and 6 bases at J; junction bases unmatched: 4. This CDR3 comprises 12 residues. CDR3 sequence: CATGRAAGELFF. Here the CDR3 DNA reads TGTGCCACCGGGAGGGCGGCCGGGGAGCTGTTTTTT.

The chain recombines TRBV4-1 with TRBJ1-2; no clear D. V was clipped by 0 bases and J by 5 bases, with 13 bases between them. Germline V gene lookup returns CDR1 MGHRA and CDR2 YSYEKL. This CDR3 has 15 residues. CDR3 sequence: CASSQDLTYAYGYTF. CDR3 bases: TGCGCCAGCAGCCAAGATCTAACGTACGCGTATGGCTACACCTTC.

In the case of this clonotype: One end of the junction is discordant with germline, which a read error may explain. DNA of the CDR3: TGTGCTAGCAGCTTACGGCTAGGCCAGAACCAAGAGACCCAGTACTTC. It is translated as CASSLRLGQNQETQYF. The chain employs TRBV7-7 and TRBJ2-5; D not certain. This CDR3 comprises 16 residues. Germline loops: CDR1 SSHAT, CDR2 FNYEAQ (reference sequence).

The rearrangement uses TRBV5-1 and TRBJ2-1; D not certain. CDR1 and CDR2 (germline): SGHRS, YFSETQ. The length of the CDR3 is 13 residues. The V gene lost 0 bases and the J gene lost 10 bases, with 11 bases spanning the gap. CDR3: CASSLDLSEEQFF. CDR3 bases: TGCGCCAGCAGCTTGGATTTGTCGGAAGAGCAGTTCTTC.

This chain uses TRBV20-1 with TRBJ2-7; tentative D call: TRBD1 (5 bases). Per germline, CDR1 DFQATT and CDR2 SNEGSKA (reference sequence). The CDR3 loop spans 16 amino acids. Trimming took off 5 bases at V and 0 bases at J, with 20 bases between the two ends. The CDR3 region is CSAPNDVSDSSYEQYF. The CDR3 region has the DNA TGCAGTGCTCCAAATGACGTCAGCGACAGCTCCTACGAGCAGTACTTC.

This clonotype was recorded once. The chain employs TRBV29-1 and TRBJ1-2; TRBD1 might be the D (5 bases). The germline V gene has CDR1 SQVTM and CDR2 ANQGSEA. V shed 1 base and J shed 8 bases, with 14 bases lying between them. This CDR3 comprises 13 residues. The CDR3 protein is CSVEATGGPGYTF. As DNA, the CDR3 is TGCAGCGTTGAAGCAACCGGGGGACCGGGCTACACCTTC.

This chain uses TRBV9 with TRBJ1-1; 10 bases fit TRBD1. The J segment lost 5 bases and the V segment lost 1 base, leaving 5 bases of the junction unmatched. In germline, CDR1 is SGDLS, CDR2 YYNGEE. This CDR3 contains 15 residues. The chain's CDR3 is CASSVYWTGGTEAFF. DNA for the CDR3: TGTGCCAGCAGCGTATATTGGACAGGGGGAACTGAAGCTTTCTTT. Drawing the rest from reference TRBV9 and TRBJ1-1, the complete variable domain is DSGVTQTPKHLITATGQRVTLRCSPRSGDLSVYWYQQSLDQGLQFLIQYYNGEERAKGNILERFSAQQFPDLHSELNLSSLELGDSALYFCASSVYWTGGTEAFFGQGTRLTVV.

This chain's CDR3 is CSSLTGTANTEAFF. In DNA, the CDR3 is TGCAGCTCTTTGACCGGGACAGCGAACACTGAAGCTTTCTTT. The V call is TRBV29-1, the J call TRBJ1-1, with 7 bases identical to TRBD1. Germline assignment: CDR1 SQVTM and CDR2 ANQGSEA. CDR3 length: 14 amino acids. With 8 bases clipped from V and 1 base from J, the junction kept 10 bases outside the gene matches.

The chain links TRBV9 to TRBJ2-2; no clear D gene. Germline-derived CDR1 and CDR2 are SGDLS and YYNGEE. V shed 2 bases and J shed 1 base, with 3 bases lying between them. This CDR3 is 13 amino acids long. CDR3 DNA: TGTGCCAGCAGCGTGGGGAACACCGGGGAGCTGTTTTTT. It is translated as CASSVGNTGELFF. The full variable domain, completed using reference TRBV9 and TRBJ2-2, is DSGVTQTPKHLITATGQRVTLRCSPRSGDLSVYWYQQSLDQGLQFLIQYYNGEERAKGNILERFSAQQFPDLHSELNLSSLELGDSALYFCASSVGNTGELFFGEGSRLTVL.

V gene TRBV30 combines with J gene TRBJ1-1; 8 positions match TRBD1. This CDR3 has 13 amino acids. CDR1 is GTSNPN, CDR2 SVGIG, per germline (reference sequence). The ends lost 5 bases at V and 3 bases at J; junction bases unmatched: 5. CDR3 residues: CAWEQGVDTEAFF. The DNA for the CDR3 is TGTGCCTGGGAACAGGGGGTGGACACTGAAGCTTTCTTT.

This chain joins TRBV3-1 and TRBJ1-1; D perhaps matches TRBD1 (5 bases). This CDR3 comprises 14 residues. V was shortened by 5 bases and J by 6 bases, with 16 bases between the two germline ends. Germline V gene data show CDR1 as LGHDT and CDR2 as YNNKEL (reference sequence). CDR3 protein: CASSTPRTSAEAFF. The DNA of the CDR3 is TGTGCCAGCAGCACCCCCCGGACATCCGCTGAAGCTTTCTTT.

V gene TRBV29-1 combines with J gene TRBJ2-2; TRBD1 is a possible D gene (5 bases). Deletions cut 1 base from V and 6 bases from J, with 15 bases between. This CDR3 region has 15 residues. The germline V gene encodes CDR1 SQVTM and CDR2 ANQGSEA. The CDR3 DNA follows: TGCAGCGTTGAAGCGAGGCAGGGAACACCCGGGGAGCTGTTTTTT. It yields the protein CSVEARQGTPGELFF.

This chain joins TRBV18 and TRBJ2-7, with D unclear. This CDR3 has 13 residues. V gave up 0 bases and J gave up 5 bases, with 8 bases separating them. The germline gives CDR1 KGHSH, CDR2 LQKENI. For the CDR3, the DNA is TGTGCCAGCTCACCACCGACGGAAAACGAGCAGTACGTC. Translated: CASSPPTENEQYV.

The chain combines TRBV29-1 with TRBJ2-2; D is perhaps TRBD1 (6 bases). In germline, CDR1 is SQVTM, CDR2 ANQGSEA. With 6 bases removed from V and 3 bases from J, the gap between germline ends came to 8 bases. CDR3 size: 12 residues. CDR3 DNA sequence: TGCAGCGTATCAGGGGACACCGGGGAGCTGTTTTTT. Its protein product is CSVSGDTGELFF.

The rearrangement links TRBV24-1 to TRBJ2-3, with a weak D call TRBD1 (5 bases). Germline lookup yields CDR1 KGHDR and CDR2 SFDVKD. The CDR3 is 14 residues long. Trimming left V 4 bases short and J 5 bases short, with 12 bases between. CDR3 sequence reads: CATSEGHNIDTQYF. The CDR3 nucleotides read TGTGCCACCAGTGAGGGGCACAACATAGATACGCAGTATTTT.

This chain links TRBV4-2 with TRBJ2-7, with 12 nucleotides matching TRBD1. CDR1 and CDR2 from the germline V gene are LGHNA and YNFKEQ. After removal of 3 bases from V and 5 bases from J, the junction contained 5 bases not matched to a gene. This CDR3 region has 15 residues. The CDR3 DNA reads TGTGCCAGCAGCCACTTGGGGACAGGGGGCGACGAGCAGTACTTC. Residues: CASSHLGTGGDEQYF.

This chain joins TRBV5-6 and TRBJ1-4; no clear D gene. The CDR3 is made up of 12 amino acids. CDR1 and CDR2 (germline): SGHDT, YYEEEE. V lost 3 bases and J 7 bases, leaving 7 bases between the germline ends. The CDR3 coding sequence is TGTGCCAGCAGCTCATGGGGTGAAAAACTGTTTTTT. It specifies CASSSWGEKLFF.